This T cell receptor beta chain was retrieved from a study of Ad26.COV2.S vaccination and SARS-CoV-2 variants. Trimming stripped 4 bases from V and 0 bases from J, with 11 bases between. The CDR3 sequence is 16 residues long. Germline values: CDR1 KGHDR, CDR2 SFDVKD. Treatment denoted: about 20 received Ad26.COV2.S at low or high dose, single or two shots; about 5 received placebo; per-sample allocation not given. Samples came from day 63 after the first vaccine or placebo injection. The data were produced by immunoSEQ multiplex PCR, yet TCRdb's version contains in-frame clones alone and is incomplete. The sample gives about 240,000 clones, 88% of which show up once; around a tenth is in the top ten.

The receptor's source is a person aged 18 to 59 who received the Ad26.COV2.S COVID-19 vaccine or a placebo. Sequenced here: peripheral blood, sampled in a trial of Ad26.COV2.S vaccine versus placebo. V gene TRBV24-1 combines with J gene TRBJ2-2; D gene unclear. The CDR3 DNA reads TGTGCCACCAGTGACGACCGGACGGCGAACACCGGGGAGCTGTTTTTT. The encoded protein is CATSDDRTANTGELFF.